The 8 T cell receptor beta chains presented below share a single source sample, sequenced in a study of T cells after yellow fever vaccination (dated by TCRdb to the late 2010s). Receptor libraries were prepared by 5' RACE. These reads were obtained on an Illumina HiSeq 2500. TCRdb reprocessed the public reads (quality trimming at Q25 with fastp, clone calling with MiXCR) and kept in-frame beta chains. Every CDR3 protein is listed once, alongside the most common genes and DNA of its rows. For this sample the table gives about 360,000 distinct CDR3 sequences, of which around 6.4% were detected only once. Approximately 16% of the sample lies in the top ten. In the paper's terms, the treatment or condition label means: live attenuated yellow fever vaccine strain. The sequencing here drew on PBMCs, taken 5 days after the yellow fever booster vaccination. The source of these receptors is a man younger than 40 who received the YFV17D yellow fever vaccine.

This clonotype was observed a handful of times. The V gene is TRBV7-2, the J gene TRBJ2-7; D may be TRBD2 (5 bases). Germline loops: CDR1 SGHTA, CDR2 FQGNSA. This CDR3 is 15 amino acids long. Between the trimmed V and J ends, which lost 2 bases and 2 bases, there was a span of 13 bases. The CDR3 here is CASSLFRTQTYEQYF. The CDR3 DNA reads TGTGCCAGCAGCTTATTCCGGACTCAAACCTACGAGCAGTACTTC.

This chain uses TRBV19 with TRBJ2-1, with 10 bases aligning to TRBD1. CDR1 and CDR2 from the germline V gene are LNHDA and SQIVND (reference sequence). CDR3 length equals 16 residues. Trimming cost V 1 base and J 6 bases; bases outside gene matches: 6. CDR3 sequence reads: CASSIGSGTGVNEQFF. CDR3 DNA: TGTGCCAGTAGTATAGGAAGTGGGACAGGGGTCAATGAGCAGTTCTTC. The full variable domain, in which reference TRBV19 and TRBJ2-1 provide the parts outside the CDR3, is DGGITQSPKYLFRKEGQNVTLSCEQNLNHDAMYWYRQDPGQGLRLIYYSQIVNDFQKGDIAEGYSVSREKKESFPLTVTSAQKNPTAFYLCASSIGSGTGVNEQFFGPGTRLTVL.

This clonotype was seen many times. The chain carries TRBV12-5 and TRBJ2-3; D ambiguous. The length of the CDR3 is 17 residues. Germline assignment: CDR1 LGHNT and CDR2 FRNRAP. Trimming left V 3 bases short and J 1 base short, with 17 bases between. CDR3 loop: CASGFETGPIGTDTQYF. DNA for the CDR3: TGTGCTAGTGGTTTCGAAACTGGCCCTATTGGCACAGATACGCAGTATTTT.

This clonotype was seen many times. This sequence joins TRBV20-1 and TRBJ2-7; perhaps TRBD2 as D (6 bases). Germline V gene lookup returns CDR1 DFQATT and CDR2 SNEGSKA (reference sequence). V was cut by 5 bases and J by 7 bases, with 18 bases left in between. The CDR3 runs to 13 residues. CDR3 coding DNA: TGCAGTGCTGCCCCCGGGACTCGGAAGGAGCAGTACTTC. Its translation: CSAAPGTRKEQYF.

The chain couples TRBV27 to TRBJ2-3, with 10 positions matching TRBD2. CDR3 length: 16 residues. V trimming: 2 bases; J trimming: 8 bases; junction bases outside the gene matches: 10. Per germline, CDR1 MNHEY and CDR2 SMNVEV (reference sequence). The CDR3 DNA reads TGTGCCAGCAGTTTACAACTAGCGGGACGGGGGGGTACGCAGTATTTT. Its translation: CASSLQLAGRGGTQYF.

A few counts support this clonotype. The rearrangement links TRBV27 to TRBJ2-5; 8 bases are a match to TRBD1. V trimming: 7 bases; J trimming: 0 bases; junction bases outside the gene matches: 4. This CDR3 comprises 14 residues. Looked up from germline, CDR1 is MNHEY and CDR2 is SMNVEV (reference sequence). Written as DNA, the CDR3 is TGTGCCAGCAAGGACAGGGTAAACCAAGAGACCCAGTACTTC. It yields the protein CASKDRVNQETQYF.

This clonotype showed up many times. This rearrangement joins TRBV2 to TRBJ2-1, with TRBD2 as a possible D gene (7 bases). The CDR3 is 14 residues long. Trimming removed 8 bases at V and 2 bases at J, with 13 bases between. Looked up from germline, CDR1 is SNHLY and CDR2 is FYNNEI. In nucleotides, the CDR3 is TGTGCCAGCGGGGGCGGGAGAGCCTACAATGAGCAGTTCTTC. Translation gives CASGGGRAYNEQFF.

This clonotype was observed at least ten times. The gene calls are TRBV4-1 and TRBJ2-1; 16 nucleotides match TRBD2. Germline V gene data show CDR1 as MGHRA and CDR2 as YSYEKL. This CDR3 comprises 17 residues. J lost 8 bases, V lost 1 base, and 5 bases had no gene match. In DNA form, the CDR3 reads TGCGCCAGCAGCCAAGTTCCGGGACTAGCGGGAGGGCATGAGCAGTTCTTC. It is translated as CASSQVPGLAGGHEQFF.